This TCR beta chain comes out of a study of patients and donors after allogeneic stem cell transplantation. V was shortened by 8 bases and J by 3 bases, with 12 bases between the two germline ends. The V gene's germline CDR1 is MNHNS and CDR2 SASEGT. The CDR3 loop spans 13 amino acids. In TCRdb, the RT-PCR reads were re-called with MiXCR into one record per CDR3 protein. This table holds roughly 250,000 distinct CDR3 sequences, 12% to 15% found once. This TCR was recovered from a human donor who was either an allogeneic HSCT recipient or a stem cell or donor lymphocyte infusion donor (not recorded which). It is not recorded whose cells these are; they may come from a transplant donor. The chain couples TRBV6-1 to TRBJ2-3, with D unresolved. What was sequenced was blood, either unsorted or a sorted T cell fraction (not recorded which). The chain's CDR3 is CASSSGRTDTQYF. As DNA, the CDR3 is TGTGCCAGCTCAAGTGGGCGGACAGATACGCAGTATTTT.